Each of the 29 T cell receptor beta chains below was sequenced from the same sample in a study of shared clonotypes between healthy human individuals. TCRdb's copy holds only in-frame clones and misses some; the assay was immunoSEQ multiplex PCR. This sample has 2,100,000 or so clones, with approximately 94% found just once. The sequencing input was naive CD4+ T cells sorted from blood. Regarding subset: CD45RA+ positively selected. These receptors all come from a man between 18 and 35 years old in good health.

The rearrangement uses TRBV11-2 and TRBJ2-1; 12 bases map to TRBD2. V gave up 9 bases and J gave up 5 bases; unmatched junction bases: 2. Germline V gene lookup returns CDR1 SGHAT and CDR2 FQNNGV. The CDR3 has 13 residues. The CDR3 here is CASGLAGNNEQFF. For the CDR3, the DNA is TGTGCCAGTGGACTAGCGGGGAACAATGAGCAGTTCTTC.

Points on this clone: This CDR3 is also generated by other DNA sequences in the sample. The V and J genes are TRBV7-8 and TRBJ2-7; the D is unclear. The CDR3 is 11 residues long. Germline CDR1 reads SGHVS; CDR2 reads FQNEAQ. Between the trimmed V and J ends, which lost 4 bases and 4 bases, there was a span of 5 bases. In DNA, the CDR3 is TGTGCCAGCAGCTCAAAATACGAGCAGTACTTC. Its protein product is CASSSKYEQYF. The full variable domain, its missing parts supplied by reference TRBV7-8 and TRBJ2-7, is GAGVSQSPRYKVAKRGQDVALRCDPISGHVSLFWYQQALGQGPEFLTYFQNEAQLDKSGLPSDRFFAERPEGSVSTLKIQRTQQEDSAVYLCASSSKYEQYFGPGTRLTVT.

V usage is TRBV12-5 and J usage is TRBJ1-5, with D unclear. The germline V gene has CDR1 LGHNT and CDR2 FRNRAP. This CDR3 has 17 residues. Between the trimmed V and J ends, which lost 4 bases and 2 bases, there was a span of 18 bases. The CDR3 DNA sequence: TGTGCTAGTGGTTCGTTGAACCTCTGGGCAGGCAATCAGCCCCAGCATTTT. Its protein is CASGSLNLWAGNQPQHF.

The chain combines TRBV29-1 with TRBJ1-2, with D possibly TRBD1 on 6 matching bases. Germline CDR1 reads SQVTM; CDR2 reads ANQGSEA. V was clipped by 7 bases and J by 4 bases, with 13 bases between them. The CDR3 length is 12 residues. CDR3 coding DNA: TGCAGCGCGGTCGGGGGGCTCTATGGCTACACCTTC. The encoded protein is CSAVGGLYGYTF.

V is TRBV10-1 and J is TRBJ2-3; possibly TRBD2 for D (6 bases). V dropped 6 bases and J dropped 4 bases, with 17 bases sitting between them. In germline, CDR1 is WNHNN, CDR2 SYGVQD (reference sequence). CDR3 length: 15 amino acids. As DNA, the CDR3 is TGCGCCAGCAGCTCAACTCGGACTAATGCAGATACGCAGTATTTT. It yields the protein CASSSTRTNADTQYF.

This chain connects TRBV25-1 to TRBJ2-1, with TRBD2 matching 7 bases. CDR1 and CDR2 from the germline V gene are MGHDK and SYGVNS. Germline trimming cut 2 bases from V and 7 bases from J; bases unmatched to any gene: 11. CDR3 size: 16 residues. Written as DNA, the CDR3 is TGTGCCAGCAGTGAAGGGAAACGGGGGGTGTTGAATGAGCAGTTCTTC. The encoded protein is CASSEGKRGVLNEQFF.

The chain employs TRBV30 and TRBJ2-1; D unclear. The CDR3 extends over 12 amino acids. V was shortened by 1 base and J by 8 bases, with 9 bases between the two germline ends. Germline CDR1 and CDR2: GTSNPN and SVGIG (reference sequence). The CDR3 nucleotides are TGTGCCTGGAGTGGTAATAGGTATGAGCAGTTCTTC. Its protein is CAWSGNRYEQFF. The whole variable domain, filled in from reference TRBV30 and TRBJ2-1, reads SQTIHQWPATLVQPVGSPLSLECTVEGTSNPNLYWYRQAAGRGLQLLFYSVGIGQISSEVPQNLSASRPQDRQFILSSKKLLLSDSGFYLCAWSGNRYEQFFGPGTRLTVL.

This rearrangement joins TRBV2 to TRBJ2-7; D gene unclear. Trimming took off 4 bases at V and 3 bases at J, with 7 bases between the two ends. Germline V lookup: CDR1 SNHLY, CDR2 FYNNEI. This CDR3 is built from 12 residues. The CDR3 nucleotides read TGTGCCAGCAGTGCTGAACTCTACGAGCAGTACTTC. Translating gives CASSAELYEQYF.

This chain links TRBV11-2 with TRBJ2-7; D possibly corresponds to TRBD1 (5 bases). V lost 4 bases, J lost 3 bases, and 13 bases lay in between. This CDR3 comprises 14 residues. The germline V gene has CDR1 SGHAT and CDR2 FQNNGV. The CDR3 region has the DNA TGTGCCAGCAGCTCCCGCTCAGGGATCTACGAGCAGTACTTC. Amino acids: CASSSRSGIYEQYF. Together with reference TRBV11-2 and TRBJ2-7, the CDR3 gives the full variable domain: EAGVAQSPRYKIIEKRQSVAFWCNPISGHATLYWYQQILGQGPKLLIQFQNNGVVDDSQLPKDRFSAERLKGVDSTLKIQPAKLEDSAVYLCASSSRSGIYEQYFGPGTRLTVT.

J is TRBJ2-7 and V is TRBV18; D gene unclear. Germline V gene lookup returns CDR1 KGHSH and CDR2 LQKENI. Trimming removed 3 bases at V and 0 bases at J, with 15 bases between. The CDR3 runs 16 residues. Here the CDR3 DNA reads TGTGCCAGCTCACCTCTCGACGGAGTCAGCTCCTACGAGCAGTACTTC. This gives the protein CASSPLDGVSSYEQYF.

This chain joins TRBV10-3 and TRBJ1-1; D unresolved. Trimming stripped 7 bases from V and 3 bases from J, with 18 bases between. The CDR3 covers 15 residues. Looked up from germline, CDR1 is ENHRY and CDR2 is SYGVKD. The CDR3 reads CAITPEGRLDTEAFF. The CDR3 DNA follows: TGTGCCATCACCCCGGAAGGGCGACTTGACACTGAAGCTTTCTTT.

This chain connects TRBV5-1 to TRBJ2-3; 11 bases match TRBD2. This CDR3 is 16 amino acids long. The germline CDR1 and CDR2 sequences are SGHRS and YFSETQ. After removal of 0 bases from V and 4 bases from J, the junction contained 4 bases not matched to a gene. The CDR3 region is CASSLASLAGADTQYF. DNA of the CDR3: TGCGCCAGCAGCTTGGCATCACTAGCGGGAGCAGATACGCAGTATTTT.

CDR3 nucleotide sequence: TGTGCTAGTGCGGGAGAGGGTGAAGCTTTCTTT. Its protein is CASAGEGEAFF. The rearrangement uses TRBV12-5 and TRBJ1-1, with D uncertain. Trimming removed 7 bases at V and 7 bases at J, with 10 bases between. The CDR3 contains 11 residues. Germline V gives CDR1 LGHNT, CDR2 FRNRAP.

The chain recombines TRBV30 with TRBJ2-3; the D is unclear. Trimming left V 0 bases short and J 10 bases short, with 11 bases between. The CDR3 spans 12 residues. The germline gives CDR1 GTSNPN, CDR2 SVGIG (reference sequence). The CDR3 loop is CAWSVDGVAQYF. CDR3 coding DNA: TGTGCCTGGAGTGTAGATGGGGTTGCGCAGTATTTT.

Notes on this clone: This CDR3 is also generated by other DNA sequences in the sample. This chain links TRBV7-3 with TRBJ2-3; 8 bases align to TRBD1. The CDR3 is 14 residues long. Germline lookup yields CDR1 SGHTA and CDR2 FQGTGA. With V trimmed by 2 bases and J by 3 bases, 1 base remained unmatched. CDR3 sequence (DNA): TGTGCCAGCAGCTTAGGGACAGGAACAGATACGCAGTATTTT. It translates to CASSLGTGTDTQYF.

The rearrangement joins TRBV18 to TRBJ1-2; 12 bases are a match to TRBD1. V trimming: 6 bases; J trimming: 4 bases; junction bases outside the gene matches: 9. CDR3 length: 16 residues. CDR1 and CDR2 (germline): KGHSH, LQKENI. The CDR3 bases are TGTGCCAGCTCCCTTGGGGACAGGGGGCTTCTCTATGGCTACACCTTC. It encodes CASSLGDRGLLYGYTF.

This rearrangement joins TRBV7-2 to TRBJ2-3; 8 bases fit TRBD2. Germline V gene sequence: CDR1 SGHTA, CDR2 FQGNSA. J lost 2 bases, V lost 5 bases, and 3 bases had no gene match. CDR3 length: 14 residues. Here the CDR3 reads CASSRLAFTDTQYF. As DNA, the CDR3 is TGTGCCAGCAGCCGACTAGCGTTCACAGATACGCAGTATTTT.

This chain uses TRBV7-9 with TRBJ2-2; TRBD2 matches 9 bases. The CDR3 sequence is 13 residues long. With V trimmed by 9 bases and J by 7 bases, 6 bases remained unmatched. Germline V lookup: CDR1 SEHNR, CDR2 FQNEAQ (reference sequence). The CDR3 reads CAREREEDGELFF. CDR3 in DNA: TGTGCCAGAGAGCGGGAGGAGGACGGGGAGCTGTTTTTT.

This chain links TRBV30 with TRBJ1-5; D is perhaps TRBD1 (6 bases). Germline CDR1 reads GTSNPN; CDR2 reads SVGIG (reference sequence). Trimming cost V 8 bases and J 0 bases, with 11 bases left between them. The CDR3 is 13 residues long. CDR3 bases: TGTGCCGCGGACAGAGGTAGCAATCAGCCCCAGCATTTT. Translated, it gives CAADRGSNQPQHF.

J is TRBJ1-6 and V is TRBV30, with D possibly matching TRBD1 (5 bases). There are 15 residues in the CDR3. V shed 0 bases and J shed 4 bases, with 10 bases lying between them. Germline CDR1 and CDR2: GTSNPN and SVGIG (reference sequence). This CDR3 reads CAWSVPGRYNSPLHF. The CDR3 DNA is TGTGCCTGGAGTGTACCGGGACGGTATAATTCACCCCTCCACTTT.

The chain recombines TRBV5-1 with TRBJ1-5, with D tentatively TRBD1 (6 bases). V lost 0 bases and J lost 4, with 11 bases in between. Germline CDR1 SGHRS, CDR2 YFSETQ. CDR3 size: 15 residues. The CDR3 DNA reads as TGCGCCAGCAGCTTGGGGGACATCCCTAATCAGCCCCAGCATTTT. Translation: CASSLGDIPNQPQHF.

The chain recombines TRBV6-1 with TRBJ2-1; unclear D gene. V lost 7 bases and J 2 bases, leaving 12 bases between the germline ends. The germline CDR1 and CDR2 sequences are MNHNS and SASEGT. This CDR3 is 14 amino acids long. The CDR3 DNA reads as TGTGCCAGCACTGCGACATTGACCTACAATGAGCAGTTCTTC. Its protein product is CASTATLTYNEQFF.

This clone was recorded only once. CDR3 loop: CASSSGGTRTWEQYF. The CDR3 region has the DNA TGTGCCAGCAGCTCGGGCGGGACCAGAACCTGGGAGCAGTACTTC. The V call is TRBV5-4, the J call TRBJ2-7, with D possibly being TRBD2 (6 bases). Per germline, CDR1 SGHNT and CDR2 YYREEE (reference sequence). Trimming stripped 3 bases from V and 7 bases from J, with 20 bases between. This CDR3 comprises 15 residues.

CDR3 region: CASSPGVETGYGYTF. The CDR3 DNA reads as TGTGCCAGCAGTCCTGGAGTAGAGACGGGCTATGGCTACACCTTC. The V gene is TRBV25-1, the J gene TRBJ1-2; unclear D gene. Germline loops: CDR1 MGHDK, CDR2 SYGVNS. CDR3 length: 15 residues. V dropped 5 bases and J dropped 4 bases, with 17 bases sitting between them.

This clone was observed a single time. The chain joins TRBV6-5 to TRBJ2-7; TRBD1 or TRBD2 may be the D gene (5 bases each). V shed 2 bases and J shed 3 bases, with 14 bases lying between them. This CDR3 contains 15 residues. Per germline, CDR1 MNHEY and CDR2 SVGAGI. CDR3 residues: CASSYTGQGFYEQYF. DNA of the CDR3: TGTGCCAGCAGTTACACGGGGCAGGGTTTCTACGAGCAGTACTTC.

V and J are TRBV30 and TRBJ1-6; 9 bases map to TRBD1. There are 14 residues in the CDR3. V trimming: 4 bases; J trimming: 7 bases; junction bases outside the gene matches: 5. Germline V gives CDR1 GTSNPN, CDR2 SVGIG (reference sequence). Written as DNA, the CDR3 is TGTGCCTGGACTCGGGACAGGGACAATTCACCCCTCCACTTT. Protein: CAWTRDRDNSPLHF.

J is TRBJ1-5 and V is TRBV6-5; D not certain. Trimming cost V 6 bases and J 0 bases, with 12 bases left between them. CDR1 and CDR2 from the germline V gene are MNHEY and SVGAGI. The CDR3 is 15 residues long. CDR3: CASSLLDGSNQPQHF. CDR3 in DNA: TGTGCCAGCAGCCTATTGGACGGTAGCAATCAGCCCCAGCATTTT.

This clone has more than one count but fewer than ten. This chain links TRBV10-3 with TRBJ1-5; the D is unclear. Trimming removed 5 bases at V and 0 bases at J, with 8 bases between. The CDR3 contains 14 residues. CDR1 and CDR2 (germline): ENHRY, SYGVKD. CDR3 sequence (DNA): TGTGCCATCAGTCTTGGGGATAGCAATCAGCCCCAGCATTTT. Translation gives CAISLGDSNQPQHF.

This chain connects TRBV7-2 to TRBJ2-7, with a possible D match to TRBD1 (6 bases). Germline CDR1 is SGHTA and CDR2 is FQGNSA. This CDR3 region has 15 residues. Trimming shortened V by 2 bases and J by 9 bases, and 20 bases separated the two germline ends. The CDR3 loop reads CASSLRDTRVNPQYF. The CDR3 bases are TGTGCCAGCAGCTTACGGGACACCCGGGTTAACCCGCAGTACTTC.